These 30 T cell receptor beta chains were sequenced from one sample in a study of regulatory T cells. The primer mix had 52 TRBV and 13 TRBJ primers. This table comes from immunoSEQ multiplex PCR, and its TCRdb copy is limited to in-frame clones, with some not included. The sample contains 15,000 to 20,000 clones, 92% of which appear only once. Sequencing was carried out using CD8+ T cells sorted from blood. These receptors were obtained from a person between 18 and 30 years old with CD3G deficiency.

The gene calls are TRBV7-9 and TRBJ2-2, with 14 bases that match TRBD2. The CDR3 has 16 amino acids. V was clipped by 4 bases and J by 6 bases; unmatched bases: 4. The germline gives CDR1 SEHNR, CDR2 FQNEAQ (reference sequence). CDR3 sequence: CASSSLTSGRAGELFF. The CDR3 DNA is TGTGCCAGCAGCTCCCTGACTAGCGGGAGGGCCGGGGAGCTGTTTTTT.

V usage is TRBV9 and J usage is TRBJ2-7; 8 bases map to TRBD2. Germline V gene lookup returns CDR1 SGDLS and CDR2 YYNGEE. V shed 3 bases and J 7 bases; nucleotides not matched to a gene: 3. This CDR3 spans 12 amino acids. CDR3 region: CASSGGGREQYF. The CDR3 DNA is TGTGCCAGCAGCGGCGGGGGGCGGGAGCAGTACTTC.

The V call is TRBV6-1, the J call TRBJ2-1, with a possible D match to TRBD1 (6 bases). CDR3 length: 15 amino acids. The V gene lost 6 bases and the J gene lost 2 bases, with 14 bases spanning the gap. Germline V gene data show CDR1 as MNHNS and CDR2 as SASEGT. The CDR3 DNA reads TGTGCCAGCAGCCCTAACAGGGACACCTACAATGAGCAGTTCTTC. Translated, it gives CASSPNRDTYNEQFF.

The chain combines TRBV7-9 with TRBJ2-2; the D is unclear. Germline CDR1 reads SEHNR; CDR2 reads FQNEAQ (reference sequence). The CDR3 contains 15 residues. Deletions cut 0 bases from V and 1 base from J, with 6 bases between. The CDR3 reads CASSLALGNTGELFF. Here the CDR3 DNA reads TGTGCCAGCAGCTTAGCGCTCGGGAACACCGGGGAGCTGTTTTTT.

V is TRBV7-2 and J is TRBJ1-1, with no clear D. Germline V CDR1 and CDR2: SGHTA, FQGNSA. The CDR3 is 13 residues long. V was trimmed by 2 bases and J by 5 bases, leaving 9 bases between them. Written as DNA, the CDR3 is TGTGCCAGCAGCTTAATCGGGAATACTGAAGCTTTCTTT. Amino acid sequence: CASSLIGNTEAFF.

The CDR3 region has the DNA TGTGCCAGCAGCGTAGGTAGCGGGGGGGCCAGGGAGACCCAGTACTTC. Protein sequence: CASSVGSGGARETQYF. The chain combines TRBV11-2 with TRBJ2-5, with 11 bases identical to TRBD2. Germline-derived CDR1 and CDR2 are SGHAT and FQNNGV. After removal of 5 bases from V and 5 bases from J, the junction contained 10 bases not matched to a gene. The CDR3 spans 16 residues.

The chain combines TRBV11-2 with TRBJ1-5; D remains unclear. CDR3 length: 12 residues. Germline CDR1 is SGHAT and CDR2 is FQNNGV. Between the trimmed V and J ends, which lost 1 base and 6 bases, there was a span of 4 bases. Here the CDR3 DNA reads TGTGCCAGCAGCTTAGGTGGTCAGCCCCAGCATTTT. It encodes CASSLGGQPQHF.

The chain combines TRBV28 with TRBJ1-1; possibly TRBD1 for D (6 bases). Trimming removed 6 bases from V and 4 bases from J, with 9 bases in between. The CDR3 covers 12 residues. CDR1 and CDR2 from the germline V gene are MDHEN and SYDVKM. Written as DNA, the CDR3 is TGTGCCAGCAGCCGCAGGGGCACTGAAGCTTTCTTT. It codes for CASSRRGTEAFF.

V and J are TRBV5-8 and TRBJ2-7; D may be TRBD2 (5 bases). Trimming took 2 bases from V and 7 from J, leaving 10 bases between them. The germline V gene has CDR1 SGHTS and CDR2 YDEGEE. This CDR3 region has 12 residues. This CDR3 is CASSLVRGEQYF. The CDR3 DNA is TGTGCCAGCAGCTTAGTCCGAGGGGAGCAGTACTTC.

V and J are TRBV13 and TRBJ1-3; D gene ambiguous. The CDR3 covers 18 residues. With 4 bases removed from V and 2 bases from J, the gap between germline ends came to 21 bases. Germline V gene sequence: CDR1 PRHDT, CDR2 FYEKMQ (reference sequence). The CDR3 nucleotides are TGTGCCAGCAGCTCTTATTCGATAGACCGACTTCCTGGAAACACCATATATTTT. It specifies CASSSYSIDRLPGNTIYF.

The rearrangement joins TRBV28 to TRBJ2-7, with D tentatively TRBD2 (6 bases). The V gene's germline CDR1 is MDHEN and CDR2 SYDVKM. V lost 4 bases, J lost 0 bases, and 13 bases lay in between. The CDR3 covers 15 residues. This CDR3 reads CASSSLPRGSYEQYF. As DNA, the CDR3 is TGTGCCAGCAGTTCCCTCCCGCGGGGCTCCTACGAGCAGTACTTC.

This clone has just a few counts. The chain links TRBV27 to TRBJ2-3; D assignment may be TRBD1 or TRBD2 (6 bases each). The CDR3 runs 15 residues. Trimming took 0 bases from V and 8 from J, leaving 15 bases between them. Germline-derived CDR1 and CDR2 are MNHEY and SMNVEV (reference sequence). The CDR3 protein is CASSLSGGSGGTQYF. The CDR3 bases are TGTGCCAGCAGTTTATCAGGGGGGAGTGGAGGTACGCAGTATTTT.

As DNA, the CDR3 is TGTGCCAGCAGCCTGAGCTCCTACGAGCAGTACTTC. Encoded protein: CASSLSSYEQYF. The V and J genes are TRBV11-1 and TRBJ2-7; the D is unclear. The CDR3 spans 12 residues. Germline CDR1 SGHAT, CDR2 FQDESV (reference sequence). Trimming shortened V by 5 bases and J by 0 bases, and 5 bases separated the two germline ends.

This sequence joins TRBV10-2 and TRBJ2-1; 10 nucleotides align to TRBD1. Germline CDR1 and CDR2: WSHSY and SAAADI. Trimming removed 0 bases from V and 8 bases from J; junction bases left unmatched: 4. The CDR3 contains 15 residues. This CDR3 is CASSESGTGAYEQFF. The CDR3 DNA is TGCGCCAGCAGTGAGTCCGGGACAGGGGCTTATGAGCAGTTCTTC.

The V and J genes are TRBV5-6 and TRBJ2-3; D not resolved. The CDR3 length is 15 residues. V lost 0 bases and J lost 2, with 10 bases in between. The V gene's germline CDR1 is SGHDT and CDR2 YYEEEE. The DNA for the CDR3 is TGTGCCAGCAGCTTGGATGGGGATCTCACAGATACGCAGTATTTT. Translated: CASSLDGDLTDTQYF.

Here the CDR3 reads CASSVGSGRGAYEQYF. CDR3 coding DNA: TGTGCCAGCAGCGTAGGATCCGGGCGGGGGGCCTACGAGCAGTACTTC. V gene TRBV9 combines with J gene TRBJ2-7; TRBD2 matches at 8 bases. This CDR3 region has 16 residues. V shed 0 bases and J 2 bases; nucleotides not matched to a gene: 7. CDR1 is SGDLS and CDR2 is YYNGEE in the germline V gene.

The genes are TRBV7-2 and TRBJ1-6; 7 bases agree with TRBD1. CDR3 length: 15 amino acids. Germline V gene lookup returns CDR1 SGHTA and CDR2 FQGNSA. The ends lost 5 bases at V and 7 bases at J; junction bases unmatched: 8. CDR3 protein: CASSGLQGMNSPLHF. CDR3 nucleotide sequence: TGTGCCAGCAGCGGGCTACAGGGGATGAATTCACCCCTCCACTTT.

The CDR3, as DNA: TGTGCCAGCAGCTCGGGACTAGCGGGGGGGCTAGATACGCAGTATTTT. Translating it yields CASSSGLAGGLDTQYF. This chain connects TRBV7-2 to TRBJ2-3; 16 bases are shared with TRBD2. The J segment lost 5 bases and the V segment lost 4 bases, leaving 3 bases of the junction unmatched. Germline V gene lookup returns CDR1 SGHTA and CDR2 FQGNSA. The CDR3 runs to 16 residues.

The chain recombines TRBV5-6 with TRBJ1-6; tentative D call: TRBD1 (5 bases). The CDR3 loop spans 14 amino acids. Trimming took off 4 bases at V and 7 bases at J, with 12 bases between the two ends. The germline CDR1 and CDR2 sequences are SGHDT and YYEEEE. The CDR3 DNA is TGTGCCAGCAGCGGGGCAGGCGCGAATTCACCCCTCCACTTT. It encodes CASSGAGANSPLHF.

The chain links TRBV6-1 to TRBJ1-1; D gene uncertain. Germline V gene lookup returns CDR1 MNHNS and CDR2 SASEGT. V was shortened by 11 bases and J by 5 bases, with 18 bases between the two germline ends. CDR3 size: 13 residues. CDR3 sequence: CASLGREGTEAFF. CDR3 DNA sequence: TGTGCCTCCCTGGGGAGGGAGGGAACTGAAGCTTTCTTT.

The CDR3 spells CAQRFGPSYNEQFF. Written as DNA, the CDR3 is TGCGCCCAACGATTTGGCCCCTCCTACAATGAGCAGTTCTTC. This rearrangement joins TRBV10-1 to TRBJ2-1; the D is unclear. V was cut by 11 bases and J by 0 bases, with 14 bases left in between. This CDR3 spans 14 amino acids. The germline V gene has CDR1 WNHNN and CDR2 SYGVQD (reference sequence).

The gene calls are TRBV7-9 and TRBJ2-5, with D possibly being TRBD1 (7 bases). The CDR3 has 15 amino acids. Germline lookup yields CDR1 SEHNR and CDR2 FQNEAQ (reference sequence). V lost 3 bases and J 5 bases, leaving 16 bases between the germline ends. CDR3 amino acids: CASSLFTGEEETQYF. DNA for the CDR3: TGTGCCAGCAGCTTGTTTACAGGGGAGGAGGAGACCCAGTACTTC.

This clone was found a few times. The chain recombines TRBV28 with TRBJ2-1, with TRBD2 matching over 10 bases. Germline loops: CDR1 MDHEN, CDR2 SYDVKM. The CDR3 has 16 amino acids. V dropped 1 base and J dropped 5; count of bases not matched to a gene: 5. The CDR3 sequence is CASSLYGLAVHNEQFF. DNA for the CDR3: TGTGCCAGCAGTTTATATGGACTAGCGGTGCACAATGAGCAGTTCTTC.

The chain has TRBV6-1 and TRBJ2-1; D gene uncertain. Per the germline V gene, CDR1 is MNHNS and CDR2 is SASEGT. With 7 bases removed from V and 2 bases from J, the gap between germline ends came to 3 bases. The CDR3 spans 11 residues. This CDR3 is CASKAYNEQFF. The CDR3 DNA reads TGTGCCAGCAAAGCCTACAATGAGCAGTTCTTC.

V and J are TRBV10-3 and TRBJ2-3; no definite D call. V was trimmed by 2 bases and J by 6 bases, leaving 3 bases between them. Germline assignment: CDR1 ENHRY and CDR2 SYGVKD. This CDR3 is 11 amino acids long. CDR3 coding DNA: TGTGCCATCAGTGAGGGGGATACGCAGTATTTT. It is translated as CAISEGDTQYF.

The chain is built from TRBV27 and TRBJ2-7; 8 positions agree with TRBD2. Germline V gene sequence: CDR1 MNHEY, CDR2 SMNVEV (reference sequence). The V and J ends lost 4 bases and 0 bases, in that order; junction bases with no gene match: 5. This CDR3 is built from 15 residues. The CDR3: CASSYTSGYSYEQYF. Here the CDR3 DNA reads TGTGCCAGCAGTTACACTAGCGGCTACTCCTACGAGCAGTACTTC.

The rearrangement joins TRBV6-1 to TRBJ2-1; 9 bases are shared with TRBD2. Unmatched junction bases numbered 6, after V lost 3 bases and J lost 9 bases. The germline CDR1 and CDR2 sequences are MNHNS and SASEGT. This CDR3 has 14 residues. CDR3 amino acids: CASSDGGGGGEQFF. Here the CDR3 DNA reads TGTGCCAGCAGTGACGGCGGGGGGGGTGGTGAGCAGTTCTTC.

This rearrangement joins TRBV27 to TRBJ1-5; D unclear. CDR1 MNHEY and CDR2 SMNVEV come from the germline V gene (reference sequence). The CDR3 has 13 amino acids. Between the trimmed V and J ends, which lost 3 bases and 4 bases, there was a span of 7 bases. For the CDR3, the DNA is TGTGCCAGCAGTTTGCAAAATAATCAGCCCCAGCATTTT. This translates into CASSLQNNQPQHF.

This chain joins TRBV27 and TRBJ1-5; D is perhaps TRBD1 (5 bases). Germline V gene sequence: CDR1 MNHEY, CDR2 SMNVEV (reference sequence). There are 13 residues in the CDR3. Trimming shortened V by 6 bases and J by 7 bases, and 13 bases separated the two germline ends. The CDR3 DNA is TGTGCCAGCAGACTCACCGGGGGGCAGCCCCAGCATTTT. It is translated as CASRLTGGQPQHF.

J is TRBJ1-6 and V is TRBV6-6; no clear D gene. CDR1 MNHNY and CDR2 SVGAGI come from the germline V gene (reference sequence). The CDR3 consists of 15 residues. V was shortened by 5 bases and J by 0 bases, with 8 bases between the two germline ends. This CDR3 reads CASSPASSYNSPLHF. In DNA form, the CDR3 reads TGTGCCAGCAGTCCAGCTAGCTCCTATAATTCACCCCTCCACTTT.